The entry that follows covers one TCR beta chain sequence. Per germline, CDR1 ENHRY and CDR2 SYGVKD. This CDR3 comprises 14 residues. Trimming shortened V by 3 bases and J by 2 bases, and 9 bases separated the two germline ends. These data originate in a study of shared clonotypes between healthy human individuals. The naive CD8 subset, CD45RO-negative cells positively selected for CCR7, excluded terminally differentiated effector memory CD45RA+ cells. Produced via immunoSEQ multiplex PCR; TCRdb's table is partial and in-frame only. The data contain 1.5 million to 2.5 million clones, about 95% of them singletons.

J is TRBJ2-3 and V is TRBV10-3, with unresolved D. Material: naive CD8+ T cells sorted from blood. This receptor was obtained from a man aged 18 to 30 in good health. For the CDR3, the DNA is TGTGCCATCAGTGACCCCGGCCACACAGATACGCAGTATTTT. Translated, it gives CAISDPGHTDTQYF.